This T cell receptor beta chain was observed in a study of blood T cell repertoires in COVID-19 (dated by TCRdb to about 2020). General notes on the study: Samples covering the acute and convalescent phases of COVID-19 were provided by collaborators in the United States, Italy and Spain. The prospective study material was composed of cDNA or gDNA derived from T cells, B-cell-depleted T cells, or PBMCs. Subjects who had been exposed to COVID-19, were actively infected with it, or had recovered from it provided the deeply sampled blood TCRbeta repertoires that made up the dataset. A freely available public database, intended as a resource for researchers studying the immune response to SARS-CoV-2, is where the repertoires were released. The samples were drawn from two sources: the first 160 participants of the ongoing ImmuneRACE study, and 1,000 to 1,500 subjects contributed by 6 global collaborators. The sample metadata nearly always contained a de-identified subject ID, COVID-19 status, age in years and sex. HLA class I and class II types, where available, came from metadata supplied by the sample provider rather than from assay-based typing. Summary of the overall study and its limitations: The quantity of clinical and demographic metadata differed by source and by participant and was supplied without curation.

The immunoSEQ Assay, a bias-controlled multiplex PCR, was used to amplify TCRbeta CDR3 regions from genomic DNA. Per the authors' processing: Within the assay, amplification of reference gene primers was used to estimate how many nucleated cells each sample contained. To quantify the absolute abundance of each unique TCRbeta CDR3 rearrangement, sequence reads were collapsed and filtered. For each sample, productive Simpson clonality was calculated as the square root of Simpson's diversity index across productive rearrangements. TCRdb mirrors the immuneACCESS table, restricted to in-frame sequences. Some clones are absent from its copies; in checked studies, under half trace to an unresolved V gene, and the reason for the others is unknown. V, J and clone size are those of that table, while D and trimming were read from the DNA. The sample table lists over 90,000 clones, about nine tenths of them with a count of one. Of the sample, around 5% falls within the top ten clones.

The collaborating institutions used their own protocols to collect whole blood in K2EDTA tubes. For TCRbeta analysis, collaborators shipped samples in one of three forms: frozen whole blood, isolated PBMCs, or DNA extracted from either of those sample types. Note on this clone: Its recognized antigen is unknown. One base away there is no much larger clone; base qualities are not given.

The CDR3 goes from the cysteine to the phenylalanine over 15 residues. Only the CDR3 DNA is retained, 45 bases long and in frame from the first base. V drops 6 bases and J drops 0 bases, leaving 14 bases in between. CDR1 and CDR2 are read off the germline V gene as MNHEY and SVGAGI. The V and J genes are TRBV6-5 and TRBJ1-2, with TRBD1 perhaps the D gene, on 5 matching bases. The sample consisted of peripheral blood. This TCR derives from a man aged 45-60 years with acute or convalescent COVID-19. In nucleotides, the sequence is TGTGCCAGCAGGCCAGACGGGGGAGCTAACTATGGCTACACCTTC. Its translation is CASRPDGGANYGYTF.